The rows below give T cell receptor beta chains drawn from one sample of a study of identifying expanded T cells in peripheral blood. Clones were read by immunoSEQ multiplex PCR, and TCRdb kept only the in-frame ones, dropping some. The repertoire holds about 78,000 clones, with roughly four fifths as singletons. Sequencing was performed on blood. These receptors were obtained from a person aged 18-70 years in good health. The CDR3 runs from the conserved cysteine through the conserved F or W. A D gene is named only where the DNA matches it firmly. Clone size is not always given. Where it is, it says once, few, many or a class for expanded clones.

.,.,TRBV4-3,TRBJ2-3,CASSQEGSGTDTQYF,TGCGCCAGCAGCCAAGAAGGGAGCGGCACAGATACGCAGTATTTT
once,.,TRBV6-1,TRBJ2-7,CASSEPRRPSYEQYF,TGTGCCAGCAGTGAACCCCGCAGACCCTCCTACGAGCAGTACTTC
.,.,TRBV7-6,TRBJ2-7,CASSPGGSEQYF,TGTGCCAGCAGCCCTGGCGGAAGCGAGCAGTACTTC
.,TRBD1,TRBV5-4,TRBJ2-4,CASSPDRGGLENIQYF,TGTGCCAGCAGCCCGGACAGGGGGGGACTAGAAAACATTCAGTACTTC
.,TRBD1,TRBV30,TRBJ1-1,CAWDREVEAFF,TGTGCCTGGGACAGGGAGGTTGAAGCTTTCTTT
.,TRBD1,TRBV4-3,TRBJ1-2,CASSQDLQGAGGYTF,TGCGCCAGCAGCCAAGATCTACAGGGGGCTGGTGGCTACACCTTC
.,.,TRBV7-2,TRBJ2-7,CASSLVVYQKRIVYEQYF,TGTGCCAGCAGCTTAGTCGTCTACCAAAAAAGGATTGTTTACGAGCAGTACTTC
.,TRBD1,TRBV4-2,TRBJ2-4,CASSQVDRGRAKNIQYF,TGTGCCAGCAGCCAAGTTGACAGGGGGAGAGCCAAAAACATTCAGTACTTC
.,TRBD2,TRBV7-2,TRBJ2-3,CASTLLASGRSTDTQYF,TGTGCCAGCACCCTGCTAGCTAGCGGGAGGAGCACAGATACGCAGTATTTT
.,TRBD2,TRBV18,TRBJ2-7,CASSLAGTSGIYEQYF,TGTGCCAGCTCACTGGCCGGGACTAGCGGGATCTACGAGCAGTACTTC
few,.,TRBV7-2,TRBJ1-5,CASSLWGRLDSNQPQHF,TGTGCCAGCAGCTTATGGGGCCGCCTTGATAGCAATCAGCCCCAGCATTTT